The sequence of this T cell receptor beta chain was determined in a study of T cell repertoires in cytomegalovirus infection. Concerning this clonotype itself: The antigen is not known.

TCRdb fed the reads into MiXCR, producing one record per CDR3 protein. The table includes over 200,000 distinct CDR3 sequences, roughly an eighth detected once. Germline assignment: CDR1 MDHEN and CDR2 SYDVKM. Trimming removed 10 bases at V and 2 bases at J, with 11 bases between. The CDR3 extends over 13 amino acids. The study's findings and limits: CMV-specific TCR beta clonotypes restricted by HLA-C were the ones dominating the ex vivo response.

What was sequenced was PBMCs. The TCR originated in a human donor in good health (CMV status not recorded). Some clones in this sample may be carry-over from other donors' samples. The genes are TRBV28 and TRBJ2-2, with no clear D. The DNA for the CDR3 is TGTGCCACACTCTGGGGAAACACCGGGGAGCTGTTTTTT. Translation: CATLWGNTGELFF.